These 32 T cell receptor beta chains originate from one sample sequenced in a study of OX40 agonist ivuxolimab in advanced cancers. TCRdb keeps only in-frame clones here, not all; method: immunoSEQ multiplex PCR. In the table there are nearly 50,000 clones, about 87% of which are singletons. This sample comprised CD4+ or CD8+ T cells sorted from blood, obtained in a trial of the OX40 agonist ivuxolimab. These TCRs come from an adult with an advanced solid tumor such as melanoma, head and neck, liver or kidney cancer.

The rearrangement uses TRBV28 and TRBJ2-5; possible D gene TRBD2, 5 bases. Trimming stripped 4 bases from V and 2 bases from J, with 14 bases between. Germline V CDR1 and CDR2: MDHEN, SYDVKM. The CDR3 runs 15 residues. CDR3 DNA sequence: TGTGCCAGCAGTTCTTTCACGGGCGGGCAAGAGACCCAGTACTTC. This codes for CASSSFTGGQETQYF. The variable domain in full, completed from reference TRBV28 and TRBJ2-5, reads DVKVTQSSRYLVKRTGEKVFLECVQDMDHENMFWYRQDPGLGLRLIYFSYDVKMKEKGDIPEGYSVSREKKERFSLILESASTNQTSMYLCASSSFTGGQETQYFGPGTRLLVL.

The table lists this clone with a count of one. The chain links TRBV27 to TRBJ1-2, with 7 positions matching TRBD1. CDR1 MNHEY and CDR2 SMNVEV come from the germline V gene (reference sequence). The CDR3 runs 16 residues. Losses at the gene ends were 1 base for V and 8 bases for J; bases not matched to a gene: 13. The CDR3 region has the DNA TGTGCCAGCAGTTTATTGTCGGTGACAGGGCCATTGGGCTACACCTTC. Encoded protein: CASSLLSVTGPLGYTF.

The chain links TRBV19 to TRBJ2-3; a weak D match, TRBD1 (6 bases). CDR3 size: 16 residues. The germline V and J ends were trimmed by 6 bases and 2 bases, with 18 bases remaining between them. The germline CDR1 and CDR2 sequences are LNHDA and SQIVND (reference sequence). CDR3 loop: CASRPPPGTPTDTQYF. CDR3 DNA sequence: TGTGCCAGTAGACCTCCCCCCGGGACACCCACAGATACGCAGTATTTT.

The rearrangement uses TRBV28 and TRBJ1-5; D is perhaps TRBD1 (5 bases). Per the germline V gene, CDR1 is MDHEN and CDR2 is SYDVKM. V was trimmed by 3 bases and J by 0 bases, leaving 6 bases between them. The CDR3 consists of 14 residues. CDR3 in amino acids: CASSLGDSNQPQHF. The CDR3 DNA follows: TGTGCCAGCAGTTTGGGGGATAGCAATCAGCCCCAGCATTTT.

The chain couples TRBV30 to TRBJ2-3; TRBD1 is a possible D gene (5 bases). The CDR3 consists of 13 residues. Germline V CDR1 and CDR2: GTSNPN, SVGIG (reference sequence). The ends were cut back, 7 bases at V and 2 bases at J, with 13 bases in the middle. The CDR3 protein is CALQGSATDTQYF. As DNA, the CDR3 is TGTGCCTTGCAGGGTTCGGCCACAGATACGCAGTATTTT.

V gene TRBV5-1 combines with J gene TRBJ2-1; 14 bases agree with TRBD2. Germline values: CDR1 SGHRS, CDR2 YFSETQ. Trimming removed 5 bases from V and 3 bases from J; junction bases left unmatched: 7. CDR3 length: 17 residues. This CDR3 is CASRRTSGGPLYNEQFF. CDR3 DNA sequence: TGCGCCAGCAGAAGGACTAGCGGGGGGCCCCTCTACAATGAGCAGTTCTTC.

The rearrangement uses TRBV7-9 and TRBJ1-2; a possible D gene is TRBD1 (5 bases). This CDR3 comprises 13 residues. The V end was cut by 4 bases, the J end by 4 bases, with 10 bases between. Germline V gene lookup returns CDR1 SEHNR and CDR2 FQNEAQ (reference sequence). CDR3 nucleotide sequence: TGTGCCAGCAGCTCTCAGGGCTTCTATGGCTACACCTTC. Its protein is CASSSQGFYGYTF.

The V gene is TRBV28, the J gene TRBJ2-5; TRBD2 matches 7 bases. The V segment lost 6 bases and the J segment 4 bases; nucleotides outside the gene matches: 5. Per the germline V gene, CDR1 is MDHEN and CDR2 is SYDVKM. CDR3 size: 13 residues. The CDR3 coding sequence is TGTGCCAGCAGCGGACTAGTTGGAGAGACCCAGTACTTC. Residues: CASSGLVGETQYF. Supplemented by reference TRBV28 and TRBJ2-5, the full variable domain reads DVKVTQSSRYLVKRTGEKVFLECVQDMDHENMFWYRQDPGLGLRLIYFSYDVKMKEKGDIPEGYSVSREKKERFSLILESASTNQTSMYLCASSGLVGETQYFGPGTRLLVL.

The sample holds one count of this clone. This sequence joins TRBV10-2 and TRBJ1-1, with D possibly TRBD1 on 5 matching bases. Germline CDR1 is WSHSY and CDR2 is SAAADI. This CDR3 region has 12 residues. V lost 2 bases to trimming and J lost 8 bases, with 9 bases between them. The CDR3: CASSEGDLEAFF. The CDR3 DNA reads as TGCGCCAGCAGTGAGGGGGACTTAGAAGCTTTCTTT.

This chain uses TRBV9 with TRBJ2-7; the D gene is possibly TRBD2 (6 bases). Germline CDR1 reads SGDLS; CDR2 reads YYNGEE. V gave up 3 bases and J gave up 0 bases, with 16 bases separating them. The CDR3 has 16 residues. In nucleotides, the CDR3 is TGTGCCAGCAGCGCTCGGGGGAGGCAGGGCTCCTACGAGCAGTACTTC. It is translated as CASSARGRQGSYEQYF.

This clone has a single count. Written as DNA, the CDR3 is TGTGCCTGGTTCGAAGCGGGGGCCGGAGAGACCCAGTACTTC. Protein sequence: CAWFEAGAGETQYF. The chain is built from TRBV30 and TRBJ2-5; 8 positions agree with TRBD2. The CDR3 totals 14 residues. Germline CDR1 reads GTSNPN; CDR2 reads SVGIG (reference sequence). V shed 5 bases and J 4 bases; nucleotides not matched to a gene: 9.

The table lists this clone with a count of one. This chain uses TRBV7-2 with TRBJ2-2, with D possibly matching TRBD1 (5 bases). The CDR3 has 14 residues. The germline gives CDR1 SGHTA, CDR2 FQGNSA. V was cut by 3 bases and J by 5 bases, with 10 bases left in between. The CDR3 region has the DNA TGTGCCAGCAGCTTCATCAGGGTTACCGGGGAGCTGTTTTTT. Translation: CASSFIRVTGELFF.

The J gene is TRBJ2-2, the V gene TRBV7-9; TRBD2 agrees at 10 bases. Germline lookup yields CDR1 SEHNR and CDR2 FQNEAQ (reference sequence). The V gene end was trimmed by 4 bases and the J gene end by 4 bases; junction bases not matched to a gene: 3. The CDR3 runs 15 residues. The CDR3 sequence: CASSSSGGFTGELFF. In nucleotides, the CDR3 is TGTGCCAGCAGCTCTAGCGGGGGCTTCACCGGGGAGCTGTTTTTT. Full variable domain (outside the CDR3, taken from reference TRBV7-9 and TRBJ2-2): DTGVSQNPRHKITKRGQNVTFRCDPISEHNRLYWYRQTLGQGPEFLTYFQNEAQLEKSRLLSDRFSAERPKGSFSTLEIQRTEQGDSAMYLCASSSSGGFTGELFFGEGSRLTVL.

This rearrangement joins TRBV7-8 to TRBJ2-2, with 10 nucleotides matching TRBD1. CDR1 is SGHVS and CDR2 is FQNEAQ in the germline V gene. The CDR3 has 17 amino acids. The V and J ends lost 3 bases and 3 bases, in that order; junction bases with no gene match: 7. CDR3 bases: TGTGCCAGCAGCTTGGGACAGGGGAGAGGGGACACCGGGGAGCTGTTTTTT. It translates to CASSLGQGRGDTGELFF.

The chain uses TRBV6-5 and TRBJ2-7, with D perhaps matching TRBD2 (6 bases). V was shortened by 6 bases and J by 2 bases, with 11 bases between the two germline ends. Germline-derived CDR1 and CDR2 are MNHEY and SVGAGI. CDR3 length equals 13 residues. As DNA, the CDR3 is TGTGCCAGCAGGACTGGCGGGACCTACGAGCAGTACTTC. Amino acid sequence: CASRTGGTYEQYF.

This clone was seen once. The chain carries TRBV28 and TRBJ2-2; D not resolved. Trimming took off 3 bases at V and 6 bases at J, with 5 bases between the two ends. Germline values: CDR1 MDHEN, CDR2 SYDVKM. The CDR3 sequence is 12 residues long. Here the CDR3 DNA reads TGTGCCAGCAGTTTTATCGCCGGGGAGCTGTTTTTT. Protein product: CASSFIAGELFF.

The chain couples TRBV11-2 to TRBJ1-2; no clear D. Germline lookup yields CDR1 SGHAT and CDR2 FQNNGV. V lost 3 bases, J lost 0 bases, and 5 bases lay in between. The CDR3 consists of 13 residues. CDR3 coding DNA: TGTGCCAGCAGCTTCGGGACTAACTATGGCTACACCTTC. Translation: CASSFGTNYGYTF.

The chain recombines TRBV11-2 with TRBJ1-1; D is uncertain. The CDR3 is made up of 16 amino acids. Per the germline V gene, CDR1 is SGHAT and CDR2 is FQNNGV. The V end lost 0 bases, the J end lost 2 bases, and 13 bases lay between the germline ends. CDR3 sequence reads: CASSLDVAAPNTEAFF. CDR3 nucleotides: TGTGCCAGCAGCTTAGATGTGGCAGCACCTAACACTGAAGCTTTCTTT.

The chain employs TRBV2 and TRBJ1-5; no reliable D call. CDR3 length: 13 residues. Germline lookup yields CDR1 SNHLY and CDR2 FYNNEI. V was clipped by 2 bases and J by 2 bases, with 4 bases between them. CDR3 sequence (DNA): TGTGCCAGCAGTGAAAAGGGCAATCAGCCCCAGCATTTT. The encoded protein is CASSEKGNQPQHF.

The V and J genes are TRBV4-1 and TRBJ2-7, with 7 bases identical to TRBD2. Germline-derived CDR1 and CDR2 are MGHRA and YSYEKL. Unmatched junction bases numbered 6, after V lost 0 bases and J lost 4 bases. This CDR3 has 15 residues. The DNA of the CDR3 is TGCGCCAGCAGCCAAGATCAAGCGGGGTCATACGAGCAGTACTTC. Translated: CASSQDQAGSYEQYF.

V gene TRBV27 combines with J gene TRBJ2-3; no reliable D call. This CDR3 is built from 12 residues. Germline V gene sequence: CDR1 MNHEY, CDR2 SMNVEV (reference sequence). Trimming took off 7 bases at V and 2 bases at J, with 7 bases between the two ends. The CDR3 loop reads CASTSSTDTQYF. The CDR3 DNA reads TGTGCCAGCACCAGTTCCACAGATACGCAGTATTTT.

The chain uses TRBV6-5 and TRBJ1-2; 9 bases align to TRBD1. Germline lookup yields CDR1 MNHEY and CDR2 SVGAGI. The CDR3 consists of 14 residues. The trim removed 6 bases at V and 5 bases at J, leaving 7 bases unmatched. The CDR3 loop reads CASSRQGVYYGYTF. The CDR3 nucleotides read TGTGCCAGCAGCCGACAGGGGGTCTATTATGGCTACACCTTC.

The genes are TRBV4-1 and TRBJ2-5; D perhaps matches TRBD2 (6 bases). Trimming took 0 bases from V and 2 from J, leaving 7 bases between them. Germline values: CDR1 MGHRA, CDR2 YSYEKL. The CDR3 covers 14 residues. The CDR3 protein is CASSQDGRQETQYF. In DNA form, the CDR3 reads TGCGCCAGCAGCCAAGACGGGAGACAAGAGACCCAGTACTTC.

The chain links TRBV6-6 to TRBJ2-2; D unclear. From germline, CDR1 is MNHNY and CDR2 SVGAGI (reference sequence). V lost 1 base and J 3 bases, leaving 3 bases between the germline ends. This CDR3 contains 13 residues. The CDR3 sequence is CASSYWDTGELFF. The DNA for the CDR3 is TGTGCCAGCAGTTACTGGGACACCGGGGAGCTGTTTTTT.

The gene calls are TRBV11-2 and TRBJ1-4; D gene uncertain. Germline CDR1 and CDR2: SGHAT and FQNNGV. The CDR3 is 15 amino acids. V lost 5 bases and J 4 bases, leaving 14 bases between the germline ends. CDR3: CASSLTDRINEKLFF. The CDR3 nucleotides are TGTGCCAGCAGCCTGACCGACCGAATTAATGAAAAACTGTTTTTT.

The chain carries TRBV7-9 and TRBJ1-5, with 9 bases fitting TRBD1. Germline trimming cut 4 bases from V and 1 base from J; bases unmatched to any gene: 5. This CDR3 spans 16 amino acids. The germline gives CDR1 SEHNR, CDR2 FQNEAQ (reference sequence). The CDR3 bases are TGTGCCAGCAGCTCGAACAGGGGGCTAAGCAATCAGCCCCAGCATTTT. It translates to CASSSNRGLSNQPQHF.

The J gene is TRBJ2-7, the V gene TRBV7-9; D assignment may be TRBD1 or TRBD2 (5 bases each). V lost 5 bases and J 7 bases, leaving 15 bases between the germline ends. The germline V gene encodes CDR1 SEHNR and CDR2 FQNEAQ (reference sequence). CDR3 length: 13 residues. CDR3 in amino acids: CASSPGAGKEQYF. The CDR3 region has the DNA TGTGCCAGCAGCCCCGGGGCTGGCAAGGAGCAGTACTTC.

This sequence joins TRBV14 and TRBJ2-7, with 9 bases that match TRBD1. V lost 3 bases and J lost 4; bases outside the gene matches: 7. Germline CDR1 is SGHDN and CDR2 is FVKESK. The length of the CDR3 is 15 residues. The CDR3 bases are TGTGCCAGCAGCCACCCTACCGGGACAGGGTACGAGCAGTACTTC. Residues: CASSHPTGTGYEQYF.

The J gene is TRBJ1-1, the V gene TRBV5-1; D is possibly TRBD1 (5 bases). The CDR3 is 15 residues long. With 0 bases removed from V and 2 bases from J, the gap between germline ends came to 11 bases. CDR1 is SGHRS and CDR2 is YFSETQ in the germline V gene. In DNA, the CDR3 is TGCGCCAGCAGCTTGGTGGGGCCACCAAACACTGAAGCTTTCTTT. This sequence encodes CASSLVGPPNTEAFF. The full variable domain, with the rest looked up from reference TRBV5-1 and TRBJ1-1, is KAGVTQTPRYLIKTRGQQVTLSCSPISGHRSVSWYQQTPGQGLQFLFEYFSETQRNKGNFPGRFSGRQFSNSRSEMNVSTLELGDSALYLCASSLVGPPNTEAFFGQGTRLTVV.

This clone was counted between two and nine times. The chain carries TRBV10-1 and TRBJ2-2, with TRBD1 matching over 9 bases. The germline gives CDR1 WNHNN, CDR2 SYGVQD (reference sequence). The CDR3 is 15 residues long. V trimming: 3 bases; J trimming: 6 bases; junction bases outside the gene matches: 5. CDR3 residues: CASSDIRTGAGELFF. The CDR3 DNA sequence: TGCGCCAGCAGTGATATTAGGACAGGGGCCGGGGAGCTGTTTTTT.

The chain uses TRBV2 and TRBJ1-2, with D possibly matching TRBD1 (5 bases). The ends were cut back, 7 bases at V and 4 bases at J, with 16 bases in the middle. This CDR3 spans 14 amino acids. Germline CDR1 SNHLY, CDR2 FYNNEI. The CDR3 sequence: CASMDGPRAYGYTF. CDR3 nucleotides: TGTGCCAGCATGGACGGGCCCAGGGCCTATGGCTACACCTTC.

The V and J genes are TRBV6-4 and TRBJ1-6, with D possibly TRBD1 on 5 matching bases. The CDR3 contains 15 residues. V lost 3 bases to trimming and J lost 8 bases, with 14 bases between them. Looked up from germline, CDR1 is MRHNA and CDR2 is SNTAGT. The CDR3 nucleotides read TGTGCCAGCAGTGAGACAGACCTCGGGGATTCACCCCTCCACTTT. Amino acids: CASSETDLGDSPLHF.